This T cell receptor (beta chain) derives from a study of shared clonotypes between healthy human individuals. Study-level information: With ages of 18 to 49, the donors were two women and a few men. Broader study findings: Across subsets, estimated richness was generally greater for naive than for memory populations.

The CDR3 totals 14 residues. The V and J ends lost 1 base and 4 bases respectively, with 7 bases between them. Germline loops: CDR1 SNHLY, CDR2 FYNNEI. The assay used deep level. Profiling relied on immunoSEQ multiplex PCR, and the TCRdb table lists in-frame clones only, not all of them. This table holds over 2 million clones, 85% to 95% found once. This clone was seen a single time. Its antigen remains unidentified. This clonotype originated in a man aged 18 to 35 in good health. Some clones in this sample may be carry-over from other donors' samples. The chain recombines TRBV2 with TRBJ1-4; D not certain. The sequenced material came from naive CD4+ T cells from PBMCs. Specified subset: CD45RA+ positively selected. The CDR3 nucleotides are TGTGCCAGCAGTGAAGAGGCCCTTAATGAAAAACTGTTTTTT. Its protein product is CASSEEALNEKLFF.